This paragraph covers one TCR beta chain sequence. The target antigen is unknown. The PCR was carried out with 60 Vbeta primers and 13 Jbeta primers. Some clones are missing from TCRdb's copy, which holds only in-frame ones; the method was immunoSEQ multiplex PCR. The profile shows about 190,000 clones, around 84% of them singletons. This sample stems from a study of cytomegalovirus exposure and HLA in healthy donors. Study overall: A prior analysis found about 120 million unique TCR beta sequences from 150 million to 200 million T cells.

Study results and caveats: Sequences of the TCR beta chain were said to predict the HLA-A and HLA-B alleles of most subjects accurately.

From germline, CDR1 is SGHDT and CDR2 YYEEEE. This CDR3 has 15 amino acids. The V segment lost 3 bases and the J segment 3 bases; nucleotides outside the gene matches: 5. The chain has TRBV5-6 and TRBJ1-3; the match to TRBD1 covers 8 bases. This TCR was recovered from a boy between 2 and 10 years old in good health and CMV-seronegative. The sample was PBMCs. CDR3 bases: TGTGCCAGCAGCTCCCAGGGGGCAGGTGGAAACACCATATATTTT. Translating gives CASSSQGAGGNTIYF. Drawing the rest from reference TRBV5-6 and TRBJ1-3, the complete variable domain is DAGVTQSPTHLIKTRGQQVTLRCSPKSGHDTVSWYQQALGQGPQFIFQYYEEEERQRGNFPDRFSGHQFPNYSSELNVNALLLGDSALYLCASSSQGAGGNTIYFGEGSWLTVV.